A selection of T cell receptor beta chains follows, all from one sample in a study of post-analysis software for immune sequencing data. A single record per CDR3 protein comes from TCRdb applying MiXCR to the PCR reads. The sample has almost 700,000 distinct CDR3 sequences, approximately 60% seen once; the top ten hold approximately 10%. The sequenced sample consisted of blood. All receptors derive from a girl aged 2 to 10 with multiple sclerosis. The CDR3 runs from the conserved cysteine through the conserved F or W. D genes are given only for firm matches. Size values are once, few and many counts, or a class for expanded clones, and some rows have none.

clone size | D gene | J gene | V gene | CDR3 DNA | CDR3 protein
. | . | TRBJ1-2 | TRBV6-5 | TGTGCCAGCAGTTACGCTTTCGGGGGGGACGGCTACACCTTC | CASSYAFGGDGYTF
. | TRBD1 | TRBJ2-3 | TRBV9 | TGTGCCAGCAGTGACAGGGTAGATACGCAGTATTTT | CASSDRVDTQYF
. | . | TRBJ1-2 | TRBV27 | TGTGCCAGCAGCTGGGGGAAGGACTATGGCTACACCTTC | CASSWGKDYGYTF
. | . | TRBJ2-7 | TRBV5-6 | TGTGCCAGCAGATGGCGAGGAGGAGGCCCCTACGAGCAGTACTTC | CASRWRGGGPYEQYF
. | TRBD1 | TRBJ1-4 | TRBV12-3/TRBV12-4 | TGTGCCAGCAGTTTCGGAGGACAGGGTTTTGGGAAACTGTTTTTT | CASSFGGQGFGKLFF
. | TRBD2 | TRBJ2-1 | TRBV20-1 | TGCAGTGCTAGAGGATCCGGGAGGAAGTTGGAGTTCTTC | CSARGSGRKLEFF
. | TRBD1 | TRBJ2-7 | TRBV12-3/TRBV12-4 | TGTGCCAGCAGTCGCGGGACAGGGGGTTTGTACGAGCAGTACTTC | CASSRGTGGLYEQYF
. | TRBD2 | TRBJ2-1 | TRBV7-2 | TGTGCCAGCAGCGCACGATTGGGACTAGCGGGTTACAATGAGCAGTTCTTC | CASSARLGLAGYNEQFF
. | . | TRBJ2-3 | TRBV6-2/TRBV6-3 | TGTGCCAGCAGTTCCGCAGGGGCGGATACGCGGTATTTT | CASSSAGADTRYF
. | . | TRBJ2-1 | TRBV6-2/TRBV6-3 | TGTGCCAGCAGTTCAGGACTGATTTACAATGAGCAGTTCTTC | CASSSGLIYNEQFF
. | TRBD1 | TRBJ1-5 | TRBV20-1 | TGCAGTGCTGGAGGGACAGGTATCAATCAGCCCCAGCATTTT | CSAGGTGINQPQHF
few | . | TRBJ1-4 | TRBV5-8 | TGTGCCAGCAACTTGAGTGGACGTGAAAAACTGTTTTTT | CASNLSGREKLFF
. | . | TRBJ2-1 | TRBV12-3/TRBV12-4 | TGTGCCAGCAGTTTACTCTCCCTCTCCCATGAGCAGTTCTTC | CASSLLSLSHEQFF
few | . | TRBJ2-7 | TRBV11-2 | TGTGCCAGCAGCTCAGGACGGTACTACGAGCAGTACTTC | CASSSGRYYEQYF
. | . | TRBJ2-2 | TRBV20-1 | TGCAGTGCTAGCGGAGCCACCGGGGAGCGGTTTTTT | CSASGATGERFF
. | . | TRBJ1-2 | TRBV6-2/TRBV6-3 | TGTGCCAGCACCAGGACGTCTAACTATGGCTACACCTTC | CASTRTSNYGYTF
. | TRBD1 | TRBJ2-3 | TRBV6-6 | TGTGCCAGCAGCCTCGGACAGGGTGGGTTGACAGATACGCAGTATTTT | CASSLGQGGLTDTQYF
. | . | TRBJ2-1 | TRBV9 | TGTGCCAGCAGCGTAGGGAGCGGACCGGGGAATGAGCAGTTCTTC | CASSVGSGPGNEQFF
. | . | TRBJ2-3 | TRBV6-1 | TGTGCCAGCATTGTGTCCCGAAGCACAGATACGCAGTATTTT | CASIVSRSTDTQYF
. | . | TRBJ1-5 | TRBV27 | TGTGCCAGTCGACCCAACGACCTTAGCAATCAGCCCCAGCATTTT | CASRPNDLSNQPQHF
. | . | TRBJ2-3 | TRBV11-2 | TGTGCCAGCAGCTTAGGGTTGTCAGCCACAGATACGCAGTATTTT | CASSLGLSATDTQYF
. | TRBD2 | TRBJ2-2 | TRBV2 | TGTGCCAGCGGGACTAGCGGGAGCCGAGTGAACACCGGGGAGCTGTTTTTT | CASGTSGSRVNTGELFF
. | . | TRBJ2-2 | TRBV10-1 | TGCGCCAGCAGGTTTGAAGTTCCCACCGGGGAGCTGTTTTTT | CASRFEVPTGELFF
few | TRBD2 | TRBJ2-3 | TRBV20-1 | TGCAGTGCTAGAGGTGCTAGCGGGTGGGTAGATACGCAGTATTTT | CSARGASGWVDTQYF
. | TRBD2 | TRBJ2-5 | TRBV6-5 | TGTGCCAGCAGAAATAGCGGGAGAGAAGAGACCCAGTACTTC | CASRNSGREETQYF
. | . | TRBJ2-3 | TRBV6-5 | TGTGCCAGCAGTTACTCGAAAATGTCTGGCGCAGATACGCAGTATTTT | CASSYSKMSGADTQYF
. | TRBD2 | TRBJ2-3 | TRBV12-3/TRBV12-4 | TGTGCCAGCAGTTTTGGGCGGGAGAGATACACAGATGCGCAGTATTTC | CASSFGRERYTDAQYF
. | TRBD2 | TRBJ2-1 | TRBV20-1 | TGCAGTGCTAGCGGCCAACAAGCGGGAGGGAGCTCCTACAATGAGCAGTTCTTC | CSASGQQAGGSSYNEQFF
. | . | TRBJ1-2 | TRBV27 | TGTGCCAGCAGTTTATTACCAGGGAAGGATGGCTACACCTTC | CASSLLPGKDGYTF
. | TRBD1 | TRBJ1-2 | TRBV29-1 | TGCAGCGTCCAAATCGGACAGGGCTGTGGCTACACCTTC | CSVQIGQGCGYTF
once | TRBD1 | TRBJ1-2 | TRBV7-9 | TGTGCCAGCAGCTTACCGACAGGGGATCGGCGCTATGGCTACACCTTC | CASSLPTGDRRYGYTF
. | . | TRBJ2-1 | TRBV20-1 | TGCAGTACTAGAGGGCTAATGTCATCCGTGATCAATGAGCAGTTCTTC | CSTRGLMSSVINEQFF
. | . | TRBJ2-7 | TRBV15 | TGTGCCACCAGCAGAGACACGGGGCAATTGGAGCAGTACTTC | CATSRDTGQLEQYF
. | . | TRBJ2-3 | TRBV25-1 | TGTGCCAGCAGTCTAACGCGTGCTAGCACAGATACGCAGTATTTT | CASSLTRASTDTQYF
. | TRBD1 | TRBJ1-2 | TRBV29-1 | TGCAGCGTCGCGTCGGGACAGGGGTTCTTATATGGCTACACCTTC | CSVASGQGFLYGYTF
. | . | TRBJ1-3 | TRBV6-6 | TGTGCCAGCAGATCGGACTGGAGCTCTGGAAACACCATATATTTT | CASRSDWSSGNTIYF
few | TRBD1 | TRBJ2-5 | TRBV5-4 | TGTGCCAGCAGCCGAAACCCCGACAGGGCCCAAGAGACCCAGTACTTC | CASSRNPDRAQETQYF
. | . | TRBJ2-1 | TRBV6-1 | TGTGCCAGCAGACTTTATTTTGATTCCTACAATGAGCAGTTCTTC | CASRLYFDSYNEQFF
. | . | TRBJ2-7 | TRBV5-1 | TGCGCCAGCAGACCGGCGGGGCTGACGACCTACGAGCAGTACTTC | CASRPAGLTTYEQYF
. | . | TRBJ2-3 | TRBV29-1 | TGCAGCGTTGAAGTCACAGGGAAAGGAGATACGCAGTATTTT | CSVEVTGKGDTQYF